This T cell receptor beta chain was recovered during a study of blood T cell repertoires in COVID-19 (dated by TCRdb to about 2020). With respect to the entire study: Samples from collaborators originated in the United States, Italy and Spain and spanned both the acute and convalescent phases of COVID-19. The samples were drawn from two sources: the first 160 participants of the ongoing ImmuneRACE study, and some 1,300 subjects contributed by 6 global collaborators. HLA class I and class II types, where available, came from metadata supplied by the sample provider rather than from assay-based typing. The material from the prospective study consisted of cDNA or gDNA derived from T cells, B-cell-depleted T cells, or PBMCs. Nearly every sample came with metadata listing a de-identified subject ID, COVID-19 status, age in years and sex. Subjects who had been exposed to COVID-19, were actively infected with it, or had recovered from it provided the deeply sampled blood TCRbeta repertoires that made up the dataset. The repertoires were released in a freely available public database meant as a resource for research on the immune response to SARS-CoV-2.

In Seattle, one collaborating source enrolled patients while the infection was active and tracked those patients longitudinally over the course of disease. The collaborating institutions used their own protocols to collect whole blood in K2EDTA tubes. For TCRbeta analysis, collaborators shipped samples as frozen whole blood, isolated PBMCs, or DNA extracted from either of those sample types. Of note for this clone: It lacks a known antigen. Per-nucleotide qualities are absent, and no much larger clonotype sits a single base away.

Broad study findings and their caveats: The quantity of clinical and demographic metadata differed by source and by participant and was supplied without curation.

TCRbeta CDR3 regions were amplified from genomic DNA using the immunoSEQ Assay, a bias-controlled multiplex PCR. In the source study's methods: The number of nucleated cells in each sample was estimated by amplification of reference gene primers within the assay. To quantify the absolute abundance of each unique TCRbeta CDR3 rearrangement, sequence reads were collapsed and filtered. For each sample, productive Simpson clonality was calculated as the square root of Simpson's diversity index across productive rearrangements. TCRdb obtained this table from immuneACCESS and retained in-frame rearrangements with V and J assigned. These tables miss some clones; where compared with another copy, unresolved V genes account for less than half of the shortfall, and the remainder is unexplained. The V and J calls and clone size were taken over from that table, and D and trimming were inferred from the DNA. The sample contains roughly 190,000 clones, 80% to 90% of them found a single time. 11% of the sample goes to the ten largest clones.

This receptor was obtained from a woman in her fifties or sixties with COVID-19, enrolled during active disease. Sequencing was carried out using peripheral blood.

CDR3 reads: CASSLDWTQYF. In nucleotides, the sequence is TGTGCCAGCAGCTTGGACTGGACGCAGTATTTT. Recombination linked TRBV5-6 to TRBJ2-3; the D gene is unclear. Based on the germline V gene, the CDR1 and CDR2 sequences are SGHDT and YYEEEE. There are 11 amino acids in the CDR3, from cysteine to phenylalanine inclusive. Of all the DNA, just the CDR3 is kept, 33 bases in frame from base 1. Trimming at the junction amounts to 0 bases on V and 9 bases on J, and the germline ends lie 5 bases apart.